These 6 T cell receptor beta chains were sequenced from one sample in a study of siplizumab effects on memory and regulatory T cells (dated by TCRdb to the late 2010s). Libraries were constructed by the immunoSEQ multiplex PCR assay. What TCRdb holds here is the immuneACCESS table cut down to in-frame rearrangements. Part of the clones is not present; checked against another copy, under half of the missing clones reflect an unresolved V gene, and the others are unexplained. This sample is represented by around 100,000 clones; less than 95% of them were singletons. The leading ten clones occupy over 1% of the sample. Material: non-Treg CD4+ T cells sorted from blood. What the cell subset or site label conveys for this sample: FACS-sorted unstimulated CD4+ non-regulatory T cells. These receptors originate from a human donor in good health.

This clone was detected only once. This chain connects TRBV6-5 to TRBJ2-1, with D unresolved. V lost 6 bases to trimming and J lost 9 bases, with 12 bases between them. Germline CDR1 reads MNHEY; CDR2 reads SVGAGI. The CDR3 length is 12 residues. The CDR3 here is CASSPVLGEQFF. The CDR3 nucleotides are TGTGCCAGCAGCCCCGTGTTGGGTGAGCAGTTCTTC.

The chain couples TRBV7-3 to TRBJ2-5; tentatively, D is TRBD1 or TRBD2 (5 bases each). The length of the CDR3 is 15 residues. Germline assignment: CDR1 SGHTA and CDR2 FQGTGA. The germline V and J ends were trimmed by 5 bases and 1 base, with 14 bases remaining between them. CDR3 sequence reads: CASSQGAAVQETQYF. CDR3 bases: TGTGCCAGCAGCCAAGGGGCAGCGGTCCAAGAGACCCAGTACTTC.

The CDR3 reads CASSKGRAAATNEKLFF. The DNA of the CDR3 is TGTGCCAGCAGCAAAGGGAGGGCAGCTGCAACTAATGAAAAACTGTTTTTT. The gene calls are TRBV14 and TRBJ1-4, with D hard to call. Trimming took 5 bases from V and 0 from J, leaving 16 bases between them. Germline assignment: CDR1 SGHDN and CDR2 FVKESK. This CDR3 region has 17 residues.

The rearrangement links TRBV28 to TRBJ2-7; TRBD1 matches at 11 bases. Germline CDR1 MDHEN, CDR2 SYDVKM. Germline trimming cut 8 bases from V and 8 bases from J; bases unmatched to any gene: 8. The CDR3 covers 13 residues. The CDR3 nucleotides are TGTGCCAGCGCCGGACAGGGGGCACAAAAGCAGTACTTC. It yields the protein CASAGQGAQKQYF.

The chain carries TRBV7-9 and TRBJ2-1, with 10 bases aligning to TRBD2. The CDR3 is 16 residues long. Germline V gives CDR1 SEHNR, CDR2 FQNEAQ (reference sequence). Trimming cost V 1 base and J 8 bases; bases outside gene matches: 8. The DNA for the CDR3 is TGTGCCAGCAGCTTAGTTCTAGCGGGAGCAGGCGATGAGCAGTTCTTC. Translated: CASSLVLAGAGDEQFF. Full variable domain (rest looked up from reference TRBV7-9 and TRBJ2-1): DTGVSQNPRHKITKRGQNVTFRCDPISEHNRLYWYRQTLGQGPEFLTYFQNEAQLEKSRLLSDRFSAERPKGSFSTLEIQRTEQGDSAMYLCASSLVLAGAGDEQFFGPGTRLTVL.

The rearrangement links TRBV7-9 to TRBJ2-7; D call uncertain. Trimming stripped 3 bases from V and 5 bases from J, with 11 bases between. CDR3 length: 13 amino acids. The germline gives CDR1 SEHNR, CDR2 FQNEAQ (reference sequence). This CDR3 is CASSLGSNNEQYF. The CDR3 region has the DNA TGTGCCAGCAGCTTGGGCTCGAACAACGAGCAGTACTTC.